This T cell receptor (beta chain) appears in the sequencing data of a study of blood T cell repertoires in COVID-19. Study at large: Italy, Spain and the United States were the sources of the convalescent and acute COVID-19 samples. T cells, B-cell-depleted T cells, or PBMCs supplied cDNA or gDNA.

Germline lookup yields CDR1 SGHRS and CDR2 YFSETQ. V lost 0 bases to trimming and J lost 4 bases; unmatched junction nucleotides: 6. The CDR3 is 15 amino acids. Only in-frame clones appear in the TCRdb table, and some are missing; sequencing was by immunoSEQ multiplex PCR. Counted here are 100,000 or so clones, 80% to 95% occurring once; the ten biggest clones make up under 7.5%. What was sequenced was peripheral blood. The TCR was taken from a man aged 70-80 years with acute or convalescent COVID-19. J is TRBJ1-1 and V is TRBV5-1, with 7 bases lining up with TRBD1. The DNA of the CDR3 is TGCGCCAGCAGCTTGGCTCAAACAGGGGTCACTGAAGCTTTCTTT. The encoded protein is CASSLAQTGVTEAFF.